This TCR beta chain was documented in a study of blood T cell repertoires in COVID-19. Germline values: CDR1 SNHLY, CDR2 FYNNEI. With 4 bases clipped from V and 10 bases from J, the junction kept 13 bases outside the gene matches. The CDR3 loop spans 16 amino acids. This clone has a single count. Generated by immunoSEQ multiplex PCR, the TCRdb table keeps only in-frame clones and is missing some. The profile shows 200,000 to 250,000 clones, about 87% of them singletons. The TCR was taken from a man aged 30-40 years with COVID-19, enrolled during active disease. The chain has TRBV2 and TRBJ2-1; the match to TRBD1 covers 10 bases. Sample: peripheral blood. The CDR3 sequence: CASSAWDRGTPLEQFF. CDR3 nucleotide sequence: TGTGCCAGCAGTGCCTGGGACAGGGGCACTCCATTAGAGCAGTTCTTC.